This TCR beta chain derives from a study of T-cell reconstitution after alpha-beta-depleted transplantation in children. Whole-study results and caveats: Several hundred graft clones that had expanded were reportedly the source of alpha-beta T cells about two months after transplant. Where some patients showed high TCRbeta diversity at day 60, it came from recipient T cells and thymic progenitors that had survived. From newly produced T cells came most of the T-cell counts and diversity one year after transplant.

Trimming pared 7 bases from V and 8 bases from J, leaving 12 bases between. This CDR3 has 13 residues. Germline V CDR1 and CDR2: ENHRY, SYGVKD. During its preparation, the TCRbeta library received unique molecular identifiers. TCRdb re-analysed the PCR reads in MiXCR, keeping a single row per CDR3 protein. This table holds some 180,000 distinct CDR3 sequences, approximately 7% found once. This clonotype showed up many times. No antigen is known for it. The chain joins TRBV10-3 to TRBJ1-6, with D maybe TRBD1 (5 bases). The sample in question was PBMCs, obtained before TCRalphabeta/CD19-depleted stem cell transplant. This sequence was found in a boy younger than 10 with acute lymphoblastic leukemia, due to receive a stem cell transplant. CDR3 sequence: CAITDSGDSPLHF. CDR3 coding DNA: TGTGCCATCACAGACAGTGGGGATTCACCCCTCCACTTT.